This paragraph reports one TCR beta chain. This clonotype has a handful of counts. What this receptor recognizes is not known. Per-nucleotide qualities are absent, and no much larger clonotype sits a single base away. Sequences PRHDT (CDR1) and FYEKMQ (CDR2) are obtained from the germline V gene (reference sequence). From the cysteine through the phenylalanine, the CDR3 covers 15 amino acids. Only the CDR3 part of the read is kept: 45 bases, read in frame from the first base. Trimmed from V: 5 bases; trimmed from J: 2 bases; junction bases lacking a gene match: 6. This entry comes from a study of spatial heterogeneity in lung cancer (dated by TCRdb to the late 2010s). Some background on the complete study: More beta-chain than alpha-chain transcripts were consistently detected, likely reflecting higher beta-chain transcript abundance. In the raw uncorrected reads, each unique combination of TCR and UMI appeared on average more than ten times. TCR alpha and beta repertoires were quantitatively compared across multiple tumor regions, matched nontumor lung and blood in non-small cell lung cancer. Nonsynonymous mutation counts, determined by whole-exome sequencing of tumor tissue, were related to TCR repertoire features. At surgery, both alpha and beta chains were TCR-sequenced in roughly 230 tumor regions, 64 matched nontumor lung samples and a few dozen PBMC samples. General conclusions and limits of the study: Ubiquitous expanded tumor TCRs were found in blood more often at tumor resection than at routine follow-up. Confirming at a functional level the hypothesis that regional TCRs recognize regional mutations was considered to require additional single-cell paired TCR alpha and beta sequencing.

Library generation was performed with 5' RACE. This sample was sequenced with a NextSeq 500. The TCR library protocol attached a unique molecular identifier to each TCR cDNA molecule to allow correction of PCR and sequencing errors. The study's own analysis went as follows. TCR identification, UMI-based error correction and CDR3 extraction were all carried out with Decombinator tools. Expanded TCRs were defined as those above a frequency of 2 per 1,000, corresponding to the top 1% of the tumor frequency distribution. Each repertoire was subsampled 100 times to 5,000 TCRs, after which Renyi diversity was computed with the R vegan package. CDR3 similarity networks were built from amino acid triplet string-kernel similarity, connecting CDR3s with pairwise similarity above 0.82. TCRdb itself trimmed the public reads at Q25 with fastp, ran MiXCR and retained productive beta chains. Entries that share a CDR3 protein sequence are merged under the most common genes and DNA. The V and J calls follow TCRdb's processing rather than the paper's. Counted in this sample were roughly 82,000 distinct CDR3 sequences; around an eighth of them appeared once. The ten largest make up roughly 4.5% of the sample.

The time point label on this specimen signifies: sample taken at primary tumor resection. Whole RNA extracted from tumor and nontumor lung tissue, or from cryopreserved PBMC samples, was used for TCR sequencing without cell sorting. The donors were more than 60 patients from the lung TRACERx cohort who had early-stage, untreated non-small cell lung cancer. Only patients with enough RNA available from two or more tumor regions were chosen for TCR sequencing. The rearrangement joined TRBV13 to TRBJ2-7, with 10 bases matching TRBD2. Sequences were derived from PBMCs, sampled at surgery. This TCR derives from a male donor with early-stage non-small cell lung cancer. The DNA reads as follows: TGTGCCAGCAGCCCGCTAGCGGGAGTCGCCTACGAGCAGTACTTC. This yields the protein CASSPLAGVAYEQYF. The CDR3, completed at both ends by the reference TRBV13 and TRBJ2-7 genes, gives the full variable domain AAGVIQSPRHLIKEKRETATLKCYPIPRHDTVYWYQQGPGQDPQFLISFYEKMQSDKGSIPDRFSAQQFSDYHSELNMSSLELGDSALYFCASSPLAGVAYEQYFGPGTRLTVT.